The TCR beta chain under discussion was sequenced for a study of blood T cell repertoires in COVID-19. The table came from immunoSEQ multiplex PCR; TCRdb's copy has only in-frame clones and leaves some out. The repertoire consists of 130,000 to 150,000 clones, with 80% to 90% occurring once and the leading ten covering over 9%. This CDR3 spans 11 amino acids. Trimming removed 11 bases from V and 8 bases from J; junction bases left unmatched: 8. Germline assignment: CDR1 MRHNA and CDR2 SNTAGT. The origin of this receptor is a man in his 60s who had recovered from COVID-19. Sequenced sample: PBMCs or T cells enriched from blood (not recorded which). This chain links TRBV6-4 with TRBJ1-2; 7 nucleotides line up with TRBD1. The CDR3 sequence: CAARGQWGYTF. In nucleotides, the CDR3 is TGTGCCGCCAGGGGACAGTGGGGCTACACCTTC.